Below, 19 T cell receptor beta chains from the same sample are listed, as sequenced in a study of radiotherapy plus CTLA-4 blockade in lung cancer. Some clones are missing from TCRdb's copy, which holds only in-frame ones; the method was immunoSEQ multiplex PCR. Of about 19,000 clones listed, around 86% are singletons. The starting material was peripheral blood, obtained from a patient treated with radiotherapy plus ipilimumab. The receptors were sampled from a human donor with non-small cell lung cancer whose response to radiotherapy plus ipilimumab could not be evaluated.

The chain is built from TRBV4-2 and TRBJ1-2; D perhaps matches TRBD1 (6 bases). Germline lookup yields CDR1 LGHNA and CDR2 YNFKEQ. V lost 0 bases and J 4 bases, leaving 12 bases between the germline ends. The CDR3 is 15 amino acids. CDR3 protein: CASSQDRGQLYGYTF. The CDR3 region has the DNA TGTGCCAGCAGCCAAGACAGGGGCCAACTCTATGGCTACACCTTC.

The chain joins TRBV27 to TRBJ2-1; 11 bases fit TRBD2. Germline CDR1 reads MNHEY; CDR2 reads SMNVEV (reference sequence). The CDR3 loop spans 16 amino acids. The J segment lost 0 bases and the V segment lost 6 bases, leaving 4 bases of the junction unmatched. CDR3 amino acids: CASRLAGGSSYNEQFF. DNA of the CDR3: TGTGCCAGCAGGTTAGCGGGAGGGAGCTCCTACAATGAGCAGTTCTTC.

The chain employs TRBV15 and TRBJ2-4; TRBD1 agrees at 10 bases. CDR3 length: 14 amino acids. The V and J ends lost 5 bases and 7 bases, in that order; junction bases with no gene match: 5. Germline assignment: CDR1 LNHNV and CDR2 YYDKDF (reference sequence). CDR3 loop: CATSGGGQGNIQYF. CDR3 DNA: TGTGCCACCAGCGGAGGGGGACAGGGGAACATTCAGTACTTC.

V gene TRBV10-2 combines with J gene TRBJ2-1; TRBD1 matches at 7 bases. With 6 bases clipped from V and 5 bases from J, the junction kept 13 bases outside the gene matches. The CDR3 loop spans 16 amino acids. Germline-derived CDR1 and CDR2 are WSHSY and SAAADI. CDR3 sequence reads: CASSSIDRAQHNEQFF. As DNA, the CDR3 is TGCGCCAGCAGCTCAATCGACAGGGCTCAACACAATGAGCAGTTCTTC.

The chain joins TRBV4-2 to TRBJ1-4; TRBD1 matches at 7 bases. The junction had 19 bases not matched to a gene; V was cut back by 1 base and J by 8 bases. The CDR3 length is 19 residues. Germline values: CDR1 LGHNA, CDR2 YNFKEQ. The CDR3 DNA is TGTGCCAGCAGCCAAGGCGGAGGGGGCAGGGGAACGGGCAGAGAAAAACTGTTTTTT. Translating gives CASSQGGGGRGTGREKLFF.

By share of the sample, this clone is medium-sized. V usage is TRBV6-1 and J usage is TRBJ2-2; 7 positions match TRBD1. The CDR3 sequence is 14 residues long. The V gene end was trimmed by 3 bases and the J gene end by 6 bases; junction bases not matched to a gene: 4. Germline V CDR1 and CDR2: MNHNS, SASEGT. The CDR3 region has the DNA TGTGCCAGCAGTGACGAGGGGGCGTCCGGGGAGCTGTTTTTT. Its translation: CASSDEGASGELFF.

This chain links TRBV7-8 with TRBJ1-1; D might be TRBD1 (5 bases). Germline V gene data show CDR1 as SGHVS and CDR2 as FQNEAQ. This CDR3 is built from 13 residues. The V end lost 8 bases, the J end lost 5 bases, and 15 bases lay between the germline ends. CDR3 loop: CASRDGGRTEAFF. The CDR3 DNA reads TGTGCCAGCCGGGACGGGGGTCGGACTGAAGCTTTCTTT.

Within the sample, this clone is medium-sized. CDR3 nucleotides: TGTGCCAGCAGCGTCTCGGCAGGGGGTTCAGGCGAGCAGTACTTC. Protein: CASSVSAGGSGEQYF. The chain employs TRBV9 and TRBJ2-7; 7 bases align to TRBD1. V dropped 2 bases and J dropped 6; count of bases not matched to a gene: 11. Per the germline V gene, CDR1 is SGDLS and CDR2 is YYNGEE. This CDR3 has 15 amino acids. Full variable domain (remainder filled in from reference TRBV9 and TRBJ2-7): DSGVTQTPKHLITATGQRVTLRCSPRSGDLSVYWYQQSLDQGLQFLIQYYNGEERAKGNILERFSAQQFPDLHSELNLSSLELGDSALYFCASSVSAGGSGEQYFGPGTRLTVT.

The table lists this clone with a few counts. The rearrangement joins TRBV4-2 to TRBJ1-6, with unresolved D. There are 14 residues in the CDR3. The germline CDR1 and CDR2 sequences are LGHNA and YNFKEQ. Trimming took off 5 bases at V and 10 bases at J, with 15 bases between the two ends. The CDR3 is CASSGPEGGSPLHF. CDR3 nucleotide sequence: TGTGCCAGCAGCGGCCCTGAAGGAGGCTCACCCCTCCACTTT.

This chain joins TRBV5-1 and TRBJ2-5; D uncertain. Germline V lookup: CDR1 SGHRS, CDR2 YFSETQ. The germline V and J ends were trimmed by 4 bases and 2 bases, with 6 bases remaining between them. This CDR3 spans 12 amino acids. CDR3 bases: TGCGCCAGCAGCCAACAACAAGAGACCCAGTACTTC. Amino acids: CASSQQQETQYF.

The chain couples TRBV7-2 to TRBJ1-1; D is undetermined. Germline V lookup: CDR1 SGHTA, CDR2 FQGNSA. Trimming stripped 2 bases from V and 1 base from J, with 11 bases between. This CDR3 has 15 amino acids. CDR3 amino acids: CASSLLVLGNTEAFF. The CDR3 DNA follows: TGTGCCAGCAGCTTATTAGTTCTTGGGAACACTGAAGCTTTCTTT.

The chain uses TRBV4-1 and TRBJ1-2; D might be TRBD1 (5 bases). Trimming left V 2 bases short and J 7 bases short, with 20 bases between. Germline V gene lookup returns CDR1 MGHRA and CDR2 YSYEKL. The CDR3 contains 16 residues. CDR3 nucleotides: TGCGCCAGCAGCCAATTACCCAGGGTTTCCGGCGGTGGCTACACCTTC. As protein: CASSQLPRVSGGGYTF.

The CDR3 DNA sequence: TGTGCCAGCAGCTTAGGTAAGGGGGCTGAAGCTTTCTTT. It codes for CASSLGKGAEAFF. The chain uses TRBV13 and TRBJ1-1; weak D call: TRBD1 (6 bases). V lost 0 bases, J lost 6 bases, and 8 bases lay in between. This CDR3 is built from 13 residues. In germline, CDR1 is PRHDT, CDR2 FYEKMQ (reference sequence).

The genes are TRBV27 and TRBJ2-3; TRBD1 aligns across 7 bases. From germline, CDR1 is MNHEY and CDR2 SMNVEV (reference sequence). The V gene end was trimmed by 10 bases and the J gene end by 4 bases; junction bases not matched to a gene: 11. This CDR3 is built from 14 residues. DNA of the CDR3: TGTGCCACCGCCCCTAGGGGGCATGCAGATACGCAGTATTTT. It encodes CATAPRGHADTQYF.

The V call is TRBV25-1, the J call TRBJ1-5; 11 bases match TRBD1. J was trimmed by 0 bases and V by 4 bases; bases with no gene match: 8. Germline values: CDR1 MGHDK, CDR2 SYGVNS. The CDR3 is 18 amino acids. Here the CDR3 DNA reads TGTGCCAGCAGTGGCCCCTGGGACAGGGGGTATAGCAATCAGCCCCAGCATTTT. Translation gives CASSGPWDRGYSNQPQHF.

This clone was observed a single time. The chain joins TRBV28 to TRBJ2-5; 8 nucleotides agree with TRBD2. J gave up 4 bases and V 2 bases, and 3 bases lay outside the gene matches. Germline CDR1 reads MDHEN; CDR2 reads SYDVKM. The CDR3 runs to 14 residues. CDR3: CASSLGLAGETQYF. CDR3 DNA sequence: TGTGCCAGCAGTTTAGGTCTAGCGGGAGAGACCCAGTACTTC.

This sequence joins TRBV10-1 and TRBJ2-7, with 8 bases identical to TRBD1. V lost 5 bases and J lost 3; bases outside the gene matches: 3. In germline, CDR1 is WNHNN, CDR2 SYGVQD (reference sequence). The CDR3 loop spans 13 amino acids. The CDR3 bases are TGCGCCAGCAGTCGGGACAGGAGCTACGAGCAGTACTTC. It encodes CASSRDRSYEQYF.

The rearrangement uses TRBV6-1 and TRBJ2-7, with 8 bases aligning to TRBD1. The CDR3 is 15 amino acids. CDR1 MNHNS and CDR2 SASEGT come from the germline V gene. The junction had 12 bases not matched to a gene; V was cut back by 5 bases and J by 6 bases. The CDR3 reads CASSFQQGGSTEQYF. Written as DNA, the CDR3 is TGTGCCAGCAGTTTCCAACAGGGGGGATCAACCGAGCAGTACTTC.

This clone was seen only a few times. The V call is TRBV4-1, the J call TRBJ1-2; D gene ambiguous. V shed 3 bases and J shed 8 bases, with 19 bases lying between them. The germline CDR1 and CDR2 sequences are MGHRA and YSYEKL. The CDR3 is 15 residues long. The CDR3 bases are TGCGCCAGCAGCCAGTCGGTCGGTGAACTGTGGGGCTACACCTTC. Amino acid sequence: CASSQSVGELWGYTF.